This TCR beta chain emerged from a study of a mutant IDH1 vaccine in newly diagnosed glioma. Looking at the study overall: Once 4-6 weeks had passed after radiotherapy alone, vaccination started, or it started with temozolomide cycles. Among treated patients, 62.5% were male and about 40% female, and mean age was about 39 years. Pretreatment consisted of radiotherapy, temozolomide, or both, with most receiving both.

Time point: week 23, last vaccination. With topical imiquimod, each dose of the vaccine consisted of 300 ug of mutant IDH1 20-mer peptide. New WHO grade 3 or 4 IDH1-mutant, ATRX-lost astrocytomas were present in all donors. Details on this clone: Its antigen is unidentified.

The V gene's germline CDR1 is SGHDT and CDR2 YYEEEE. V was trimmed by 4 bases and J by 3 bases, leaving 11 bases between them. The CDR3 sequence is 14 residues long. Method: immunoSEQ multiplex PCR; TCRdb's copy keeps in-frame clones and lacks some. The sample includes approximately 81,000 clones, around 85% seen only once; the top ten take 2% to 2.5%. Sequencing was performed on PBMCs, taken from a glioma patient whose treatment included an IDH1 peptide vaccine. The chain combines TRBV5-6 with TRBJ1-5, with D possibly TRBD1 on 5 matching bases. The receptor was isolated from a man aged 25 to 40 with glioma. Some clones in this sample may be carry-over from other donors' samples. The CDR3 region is CASSTRGTNQPQHF. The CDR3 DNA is TGTGCCAGCAGCACGAGAGGGACCAATCAGCCCCAGCATTTT.